This TCR beta chain emerged from a study of shared clonotypes between healthy human individuals. Profiled with immunoSEQ multiplex PCR; TCRdb holds only in-frame clones, not every one. The data show roughly 720,000 clones, about 92% seen once. Both CD45RO+ cells and CCR7-negative CD45RA+ TemRA cells were combined to make up CD8 memory. The sequence was collected from a man in his late teens or twenties in good health. Some clones in this sample may be carry-over from other donors' samples. The specimen sequenced was memory CD8+ T cells from PBMCs. Regarding subset: CD45RO+ cells pooled with CCR7-negative TemRA cells.

This CDR3 is CASSLRGWVGDEQFF. DNA for the CDR3: TGTGCCAGCTCCCTAAGGGGGTGGGTGGGGGATGAGCAGTTCTTC. The V and J genes are TRBV27 and TRBJ2-1; perhaps TRBD1 as D (6 bases). There are 15 residues in the CDR3. Germline lookup yields CDR1 MNHEY and CDR2 SMNVEV (reference sequence). V gave up 8 bases and J gave up 8 bases, with 22 bases separating them.